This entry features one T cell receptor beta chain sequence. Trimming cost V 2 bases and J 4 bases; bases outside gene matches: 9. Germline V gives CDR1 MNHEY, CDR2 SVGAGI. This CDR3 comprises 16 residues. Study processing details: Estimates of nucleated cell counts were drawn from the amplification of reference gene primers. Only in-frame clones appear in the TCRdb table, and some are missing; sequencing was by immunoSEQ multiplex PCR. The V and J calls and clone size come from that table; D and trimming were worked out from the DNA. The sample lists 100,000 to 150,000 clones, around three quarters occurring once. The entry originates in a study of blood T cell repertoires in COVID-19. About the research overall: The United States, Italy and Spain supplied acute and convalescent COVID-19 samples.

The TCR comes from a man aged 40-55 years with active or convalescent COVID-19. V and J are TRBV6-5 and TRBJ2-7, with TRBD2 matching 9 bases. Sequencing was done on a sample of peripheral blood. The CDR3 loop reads CASSYGPASGVYEQYF. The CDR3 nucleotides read TGTGCCAGCAGTTACGGTCCCGCTAGCGGGGTTTACGAGCAGTACTTC.